These 14 T cell receptor beta chains were sequenced from one sample in a study of shared clonotypes between healthy human individuals. This table comes from immunoSEQ multiplex PCR, and its TCRdb copy is limited to in-frame clones, with some not included. The profile shows about 2 million clones, 95% of them singletons. Material: naive CD4+ T cells sorted from blood. Subset indicated: CD45RA+ positively selected. The receptor source for this set is a man between 18 and 35 years old in good health.

This sequence joins TRBV9 and TRBJ2-7; 13 bases line up with TRBD2. In germline, CDR1 is SGDLS, CDR2 YYNGEE. The CDR3 consists of 15 residues. The trim removed 4 bases at V and 2 bases at J, leaving 3 bases unmatched. CDR3 nucleotide sequence: TGTGCCAGCAGCCTGGGGACTAGCGGGGCCTACGAGCAGTACTTC. This translates into CASSLGTSGAYEQYF.

The CDR3 DNA reads as TGTGCCAGCAGTTGTATCGACAGGAGCAATCAGCCCCAGCATTTT. It codes for CASSCIDRSNQPQHF. V and J are TRBV27 and TRBJ1-5; tentatively, D is TRBD1 (6 bases). The V end lost 4 bases, the J end lost 1 base, and 11 bases lay between the germline ends. CDR1 and CDR2 (germline): MNHEY, SMNVEV (reference sequence). The CDR3 runs to 15 residues.

A single count supports this clone. The chain employs TRBV9 and TRBJ2-1; either TRBD1 or TRBD2 may supply D (8 bases each). Germline values: CDR1 SGDLS, CDR2 YYNGEE. The CDR3 loop spans 18 amino acids. Trimming cost V 2 bases and J 3 bases, with 21 bases left between them. Written as DNA, the CDR3 is TGTGCCAGCAGCGTGCAGGGGGCGGTAGCGGGGAACTACAATGAGCAGTTCTTC. This sequence encodes CASSVQGAVAGNYNEQFF. The full variable domain, rest sourced from reference TRBV9 and TRBJ2-1, is DSGVTQTPKHLITATGQRVTLRCSPRSGDLSVYWYQQSLDQGLQFLIQYYNGEERAKGNILERFSAQQFPDLHSELNLSSLELGDSALYFCASSVQGAVAGNYNEQFFGPGTRLTVL.

This chain joins TRBV6-5 and TRBJ1-2; 11 bases match TRBD1. The CDR3 length is 14 residues. Germline values: CDR1 MNHEY, CDR2 SVGAGI. V lost 5 bases and J lost 7; bases outside the gene matches: 6. CDR3: CASSRTGGAFGYTF. CDR3 coding DNA: TGTGCCAGCAGTAGGACAGGGGGCGCTTTTGGCTACACCTTC.

The J gene is TRBJ2-1, the V gene TRBV7-6, with 7 bases lining up with TRBD2. CDR3 length: 16 amino acids. Germline V gene lookup returns CDR1 SGHVS and CDR2 FNYEAQ. V trimming: 8 bases; J trimming: 5 bases; junction bases outside the gene matches: 15. The CDR3 spells CASSALGREWNNEQFF. CDR3 sequence (DNA): TGTGCCAGCTCAGCTTTGGGGCGGGAGTGGAACAATGAGCAGTTCTTC.

The table lists this clone with a count of one. This sequence joins TRBV11-2 and TRBJ2-7, with D maybe TRBD1 (6 bases). V was pared by 7 bases and J by 0 bases, with 19 bases between. The length of the CDR3 is 16 residues. Germline assignment: CDR1 SGHAT and CDR2 FQNNGV. The CDR3: CASNSGPGQSSYEQYF. The CDR3 region has the DNA TGTGCCAGCAACTCCGGTCCGGGACAATCCTCCTACGAGCAGTACTTC.

J is TRBJ1-1 and V is TRBV2, with D unresolved. This CDR3 has 13 amino acids. Germline V gene lookup returns CDR1 SNHLY and CDR2 FYNNEI. The ends were cut back, 7 bases at V and 1 base at J, with 10 bases in the middle. CDR3 in amino acids: CASTIRQNTEAFF. Here the CDR3 DNA reads TGTGCCAGCACAATTCGACAGAACACTGAAGCTTTCTTT.

The genes are TRBV21-1 and TRBJ2-2; no check of the table's D call, TRBD2, against the DNA was made. TRBV21-1 has pseudogene status. The CDR3 is 14 amino acids. The chain's CDR3 is CALLRLAGTGELFF. As DNA, the CDR3 is TGTGCCCTGTTAAGGCTAGCGGGAACCGGGGAGCTGTTTTTT.

The chain carries TRBV5-1 and TRBJ2-1; 11 bases agree with TRBD2. The germline V gene has CDR1 SGHRS and CDR2 YFSETQ. There are 16 residues in the CDR3. The trim removed 3 bases at V and 3 bases at J, leaving 5 bases unmatched. Written as DNA, the CDR3 is TGCGCCAGCAGCTGGAAGACTAGCGGGAACTACAATGAGCAGTTCTTC. It is translated as CASSWKTSGNYNEQFF.

This chain links TRBV14 with TRBJ2-7; D unresolved. Trimming stripped 3 bases from V and 4 bases from J, with 10 bases between. Germline CDR1 SGHDN, CDR2 FVKESK. This CDR3 is 13 amino acids long. CDR3 amino acids: CASSHLGRYEQYF. DNA for the CDR3: TGTGCCAGCAGCCACCTCGGGCGGTACGAGCAGTACTTC.

With respect to this clone: Other DNA sequences in this specimen translate into the identical CDR3. The chain recombines TRBV11-2 with TRBJ2-7; no firm D call. The V and J ends lost 1 base and 1 base respectively, with 8 bases between them. The CDR3 has 14 amino acids. Per the germline V gene, CDR1 is SGHAT and CDR2 is FQNNGV. The CDR3 DNA reads as TGTGCCAGCAGCTTAGTGGTCGGATCCTACGAGCAGTACTTC. Its protein is CASSLVVGSYEQYF.

As concerns this clone: The junction shows a germline mismatch at one end, possibly a read error. The chain has TRBV10-3 and TRBJ1-5; 8 bases align to TRBD1. Germline CDR1 and CDR2: ENHRY and SYGVKD. The CDR3 runs to 17 residues. The CDR3 sequence is CASSERRQGNSNQPQHF. The DNA of the CDR3 is TGTGCCAGCAGTGAACGACGACAGGGGAATAGCAATCAGCCCCAGCATTTT.

The chain joins TRBV5-5 to TRBJ2-3; 9 positions match TRBD1. Per the germline V gene, CDR1 is SGHKS and CDR2 is YYEKEE (reference sequence). The CDR3 is made up of 13 amino acids. Trimming took 3 bases from V and 4 from J; bases not matched to a gene: 0. In DNA form, the CDR3 reads TGTGCCAGCAGCTGGACAGGGGCAGATACGCAGTATTTT. Residues: CASSWTGADTQYF.

With regard to this clone: The same CDR3 also results from other DNA sequences found in this sample. This rearrangement joins TRBV6-5 to TRBJ2-2; 8 bases are shared with TRBD1. Trimming took 6 bases from V and 1 from J; bases not matched to a gene: 4. The germline CDR1 and CDR2 sequences are MNHEY and SVGAGI. The CDR3 is 15 residues long. CDR3 coding DNA: TGTGCCAGCAGGGCCGGGACAGGGAACACCGGGGAGCTGTTTTTT. It codes for CASRAGTGNTGELFF.